This T cell receptor beta chain was captured by sequencing in a study of T cells in Graves' hyperthyroidism and ophthalmopathy. CDR3 length equals 12 residues. The germline V gene encodes CDR1 SGHAT and CDR2 FQNNGV. It was RNA transcripts that yielded the amplified TCR beta CDR3 regions. First-round RT-PCR with HTBI primers amplified the TCR CDR3 region. TCRdb itself ran the multiplex PCR reads through MiXCR, one entry per CDR3 protein. The sample records some 300,000 distinct CDR3 sequences, roughly an eighth being singletons. This clonotype appeared many times. One end of the junction does not line up with germline, which may come from a read error.

The rearrangement links TRBV11-2 to TRBJ1-6; D ambiguous. The sequence was obtained from a woman aged 35 to 49 with Graves' hyperthyroidism. The sample taken for sequencing was blood. CDR3: CASSLESSPLHF. The CDR3 DNA reads as TGTGCCAGCAGCCTAGAGAGTTCACCCCTCCACTTT.